This TCR beta chain was identified in a study of T cells after yellow fever vaccination. Germline assignment: CDR1 SGHRS and CDR2 YFSETQ. The CDR3 is made up of 15 amino acids. With V trimmed by 4 bases and J by 4 bases, 4 bases remained unmatched. From the 5' RACE reads, TCRdb called clonotypes with MiXCR, one entry per CDR3 protein. The profile covers 500,000 to 650,000 distinct CDR3 sequences, with roughly a sixth appearing a single time and around 16% taken by the ten largest. There are many counts of this clonotype. The sequencing here drew on PBMCs, taken less than 6 days after the first yellow fever vaccination. The chain couples TRBV5-1 to TRBJ1-5; TRBD1 matches at 11 bases. The TCR originated in a man aged 18 to 29 who received the YFV17D yellow fever vaccine. CDR3 in amino acids: CASSPGTGGNQPQHF. DNA for the CDR3: TGCGCCAGCAGCCCGGGGACAGGGGGAAATCAGCCCCAGCATTTT.